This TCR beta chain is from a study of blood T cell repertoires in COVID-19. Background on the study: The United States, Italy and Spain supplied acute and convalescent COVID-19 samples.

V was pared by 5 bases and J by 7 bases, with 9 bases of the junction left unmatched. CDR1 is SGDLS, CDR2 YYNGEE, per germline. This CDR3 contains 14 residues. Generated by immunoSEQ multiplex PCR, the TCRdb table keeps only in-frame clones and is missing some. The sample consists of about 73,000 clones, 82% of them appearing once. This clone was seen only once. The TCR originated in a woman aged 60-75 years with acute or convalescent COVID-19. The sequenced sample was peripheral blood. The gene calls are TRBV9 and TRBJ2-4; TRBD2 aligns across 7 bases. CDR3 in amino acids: CASSRGDFDNIQYF. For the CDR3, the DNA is TGTGCCAGCAGTCGGGGGGACTTCGACAACATTCAGTACTTC.